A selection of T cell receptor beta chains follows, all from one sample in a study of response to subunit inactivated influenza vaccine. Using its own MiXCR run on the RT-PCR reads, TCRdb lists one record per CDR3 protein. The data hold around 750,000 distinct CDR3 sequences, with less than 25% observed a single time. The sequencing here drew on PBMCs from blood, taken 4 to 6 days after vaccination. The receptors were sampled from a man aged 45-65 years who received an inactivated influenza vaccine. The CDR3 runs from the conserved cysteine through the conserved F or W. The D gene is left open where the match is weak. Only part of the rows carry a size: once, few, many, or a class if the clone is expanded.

cdr3_nt: TGTGCCAGCAGCCCTCTTGTGAGGGACTCCTACGAGCAGTACTTC
cdr3_aa: CASSPLVRDSYEQYF
clone_size: few
j_call: TRBJ2-7
d_call: -
v_call: TRBV14

cdr3_nt: TGTGCCTGGAGTGTACCAATGCTCCGGGACAGATACTACGAGCAGTACTTC
cdr3_aa: CAWSVPMLRDRYYEQYF
clone_size: few
j_call: TRBJ2-7
d_call: TRBD1
v_call: TRBV30

cdr3_nt: TGTGCCAGCAGTAAAGACAGGGTGGGGTCCACTGAAGCTTTCTTT
cdr3_aa: CASSKDRVGSTEAFF
clone_size: -
j_call: TRBJ1-1
d_call: TRBD1
v_call: TRBV28

cdr3_nt: TGTGCCAGCAGTTCCGGACTAGCGGGGGGGCCGGGTTTCGATACGCAGTATTTT
cdr3_aa: CASSSGLAGGPGFDTQYF
clone_size: -
j_call: TRBJ2-3
d_call: TRBD2
v_call: TRBV6-5

cdr3_nt: TGTGCCAGCAGTTCTAGATTAGGGGACAGGGGCTACGAGCAGTACTTC
cdr3_aa: CASSSRLGDRGYEQYF
clone_size: once
j_call: TRBJ2-7
d_call: TRBD1
v_call: TRBV7-9

cdr3_nt: TGTGCCAGCAGTGAAGCGGGGCCGGGACAGGGGACCTCCTCCTATAATTCACCCCTCCACTTT
cdr3_aa: CASSEAGPGQGTSSYNSPLHF
clone_size: few
j_call: TRBJ1-6
d_call: TRBD1
v_call: TRBV6-1

cdr3_nt: TGTGCCAGCAGGCCACGAAGACGGACTAGCGGGTTGAGCTCCTACGAGCAGTACTTC
cdr3_aa: CASRPRRRTSGLSSYEQYF
clone_size: few
j_call: TRBJ2-7
d_call: TRBD2
v_call: TRBV6-1

cdr3_nt: TGTGCCAGCAGCCAAACGGGTTCCGGGGAGCTGTTTTTT
cdr3_aa: CASSQTGSGELFF
clone_size: -
j_call: TRBJ2-2
d_call: -
v_call: TRBV4-2

cdr3_nt: TGCAGTGCCCTAGCGGACCGCACAGATACGCAGTATTTT
cdr3_aa: CSALADRTDTQYF
clone_size: -
j_call: TRBJ2-3
d_call: TRBD2
v_call: TRBV20-1

cdr3_nt: TGCGCCAGCAGCTTGGCCGGGACTAGCGGGGTGGGAGATACGCAGTATTTT
cdr3_aa: CASSLAGTSGVGDTQYF
clone_size: few
j_call: TRBJ2-3
d_call: TRBD2
v_call: TRBV5-1